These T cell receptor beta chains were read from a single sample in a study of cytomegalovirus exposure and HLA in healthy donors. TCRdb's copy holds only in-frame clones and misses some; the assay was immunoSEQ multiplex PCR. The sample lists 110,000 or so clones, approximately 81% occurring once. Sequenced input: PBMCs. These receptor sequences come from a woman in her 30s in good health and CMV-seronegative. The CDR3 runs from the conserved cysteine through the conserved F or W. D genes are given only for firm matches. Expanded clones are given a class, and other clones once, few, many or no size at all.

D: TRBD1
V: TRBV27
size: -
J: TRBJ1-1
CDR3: CASSGGTGKPEAFF
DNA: TGTGCCAGCAGTGGAGGGACAGGGAAGCCTGAAGCTTTCTTT

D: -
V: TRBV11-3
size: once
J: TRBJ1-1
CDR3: CASSAAVNTEAFF
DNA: TGTGCCAGCAGCGCAGCGGTGAACACTGAAGCTTTCTTT

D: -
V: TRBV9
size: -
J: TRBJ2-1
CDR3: CASSVALSYNEQFF
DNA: TGTGCCAGCAGCGTAGCACTTTCCTACAATGAGCAGTTCTTC

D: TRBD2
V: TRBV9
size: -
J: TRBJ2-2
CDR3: CASSVRAGGSTGELFF
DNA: TGTGCCAGCAGCGTACGAGCGGGGGGTTCCACCGGGGAGCTGTTTTTT

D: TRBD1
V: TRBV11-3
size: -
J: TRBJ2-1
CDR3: CASSITGVNEQFF
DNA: TGTGCCAGCAGCATCACAGGGGTCAATGAGCAGTTCTTC

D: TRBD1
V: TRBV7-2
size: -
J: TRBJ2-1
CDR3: CASSLLGQGYNEQFF
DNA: TGTGCCAGCAGCTTATTAGGACAGGGTTACAATGAGCAGTTCTTC

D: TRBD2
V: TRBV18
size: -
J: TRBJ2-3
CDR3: CASSAGTSVADTQYF
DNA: TGTGCCAGCTCCGCGGGGACTAGCGTCGCAGATACGCAGTATTTT

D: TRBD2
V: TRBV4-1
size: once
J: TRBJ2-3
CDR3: CASSPLEREFTDTQYF
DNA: TGCGCCAGCAGCCCCCTGGAGCGGGAGTTCACAGATACGCAGTATTTT

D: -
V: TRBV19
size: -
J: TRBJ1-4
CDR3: CASSIVAETNEKLFF
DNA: TGTGCCAGTAGTATAGTGGCCGAAACTAATGAAAAACTGTTTTTT

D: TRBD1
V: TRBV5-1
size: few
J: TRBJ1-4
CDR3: CASRTTGGAGEKLFF
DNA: TGCGCCAGCAGGACTACAGGGGGCGCGGGTGAAAAACTGTTTTTT

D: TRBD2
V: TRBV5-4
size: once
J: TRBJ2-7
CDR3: CASSLSSGGWREQYF
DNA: TGTGCCAGCAGCTTGAGTAGCGGGGGATGGCGTGAGCAGTACTTC

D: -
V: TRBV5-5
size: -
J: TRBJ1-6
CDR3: CASSFDSRLGAYNSPLHF
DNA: TGTGCCAGCAGCTTCGACAGCCGCTTAGGGGCCTATAATTCACCCCTCCACTTT

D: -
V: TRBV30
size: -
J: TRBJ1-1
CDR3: CAWSGRGEAFF
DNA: TGTGCCTGGAGCGGGCGGGGTGAAGCTTTCTTT

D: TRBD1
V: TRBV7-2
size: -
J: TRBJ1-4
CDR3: CASSLGGTGVEKLFF
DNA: TGTGCCAGCAGCTTAGGGGGGACAGGGGTCGAAAAACTGTTTTTT

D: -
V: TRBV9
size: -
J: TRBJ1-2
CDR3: CASSPRGDLDYGYTF
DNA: TGTGCCAGCAGCCCCCGGGGGGACCTGGACTATGGCTACACCTTC

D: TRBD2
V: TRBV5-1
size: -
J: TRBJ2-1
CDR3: CASSLTPTSGEFF
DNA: TGCGCCAGCAGCCTTACTCCGACTAGCGGGGAGTTCTTC

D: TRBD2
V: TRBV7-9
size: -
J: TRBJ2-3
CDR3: CASSFGLADTDTQYF
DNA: TGTGCCAGCAGCTTCGGACTAGCGGATACAGATACGCAGTATTTT

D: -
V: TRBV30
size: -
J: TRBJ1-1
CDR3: CAWSVGESTEAFF
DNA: TGTGCCTGGAGTGTCGGTGAGAGCACTGAAGCTTTCTTT

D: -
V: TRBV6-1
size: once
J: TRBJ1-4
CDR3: CASSEVMGTKEKLFF
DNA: TGTGCCAGCAGTGAAGTGATGGGGACAAAAGAAAAACTGTTTTTT

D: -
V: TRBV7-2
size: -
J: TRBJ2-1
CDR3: CASTGGAIAYNEQFF
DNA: TGTGCCAGCACCGGCGGCGCGATTGCCTACAATGAGCAGTTCTTC

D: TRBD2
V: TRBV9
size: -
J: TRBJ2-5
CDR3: CASSLPTSGGAETQYF
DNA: TGTGCCAGCAGCCTCCCGACTAGCGGGGGGGCAGAGACCCAGTACTTC

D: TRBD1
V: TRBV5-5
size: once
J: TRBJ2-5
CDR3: CASSLAPRDRVETQYF
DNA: TGTGCCAGCAGCTTGGCCCCCCGGGACAGGGTCGAGACCCAGTACTTC

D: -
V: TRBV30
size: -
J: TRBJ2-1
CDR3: CAWTGANEQFF
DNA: TGTGCCTGGACAGGGGCCAATGAGCAGTTCTTC

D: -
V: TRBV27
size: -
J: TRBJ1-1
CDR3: CASSSAGFQGRGMNTEAFF
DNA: TGTGCCAGCAGTTCCGCTGGTTTCCAGGGGAGGGGAATGAACACTGAAGCTTTCTTT

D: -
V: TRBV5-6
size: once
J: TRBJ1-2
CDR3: CASSLSGGFYGYTF
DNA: TGTGCCAGCAGCTTGTCCGGGGGGTTCTATGGCTACACCTTC

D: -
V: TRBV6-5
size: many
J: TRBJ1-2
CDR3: CASSYDITNYGYTF
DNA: TGTGCCAGCAGTTACGACATAACCAACTATGGCTACACCTTC

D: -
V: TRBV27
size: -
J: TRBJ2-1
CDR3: CASSRAGGSYNEQFF
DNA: TGTGCCAGCAGTCGGGCAGGGGGGTCTTACAATGAGCAGTTCTTC

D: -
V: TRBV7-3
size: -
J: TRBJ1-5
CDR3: CASTRQLNQPQHF
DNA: TGTGCCAGCACGCGACAGCTAAATCAGCCCCAGCATTTT

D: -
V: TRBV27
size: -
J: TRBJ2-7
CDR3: CASSAQQRAPTYEQYF
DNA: TGTGCCAGCAGTGCACAACAGAGAGCACCTACCTACGAGCAGTACTTC

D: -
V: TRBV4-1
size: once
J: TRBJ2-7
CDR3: CASSLTWGGPTGEQYF
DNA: TGCGCCAGCAGCCTCACCTGGGGGGGCCCCACCGGGGAGCAGTACTTC

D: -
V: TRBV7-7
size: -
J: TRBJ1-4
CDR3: CASSLVLNRTTNEKLFF
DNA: TGTGCTAGCAGCTTAGTTCTCAACAGGACAACTAATGAAAAACTGTTTTTT

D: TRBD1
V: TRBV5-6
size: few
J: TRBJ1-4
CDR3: CASRETGVSNEKLFF
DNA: TGTGCCAGCAGGGAGACAGGGGTGTCTAATGAAAAACTGTTTTTT

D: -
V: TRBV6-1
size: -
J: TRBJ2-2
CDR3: CASSEFTPTGELFF
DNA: TGTGCCAGCAGTGAATTTACTCCTACCGGGGAGCTGTTTTTT

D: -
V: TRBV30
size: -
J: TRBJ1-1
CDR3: CAWTLSMNTEAFF
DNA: TGTGCCTGGACCCTGAGTATGAACACTGAAGCTTTCTTT

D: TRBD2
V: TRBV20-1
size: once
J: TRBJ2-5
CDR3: CSVQGGETQYF
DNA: TGCAGTGTGCAGGGAGGGGAGACCCAGTACTTC

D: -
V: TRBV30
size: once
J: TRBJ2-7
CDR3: CAWSRYYEQYF
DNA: TGTGCCTGGAGTCGCTACTACGAGCAGTACTTC

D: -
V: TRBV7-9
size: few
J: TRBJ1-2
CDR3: CASSSRRSPSGYGYTF
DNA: TGTGCCAGCAGCTCCCGGAGGAGCCCGAGCGGTTATGGCTACACCTTC

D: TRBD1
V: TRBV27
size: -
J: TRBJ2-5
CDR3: CASSYGTGIQETQYF
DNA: TGTGCCAGCAGTTATGGGACAGGAATCCAAGAGACCCAGTACTTC

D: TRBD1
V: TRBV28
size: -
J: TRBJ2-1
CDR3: CASSLLRGTGGFNEQFF
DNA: TGTGCCAGCAGTTTATTACGGGGGACAGGGGGTTTCAATGAGCAGTTCTTC

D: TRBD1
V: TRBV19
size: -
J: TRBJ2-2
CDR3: CASSSTRTGATNTGELFF
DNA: TGTGCCAGTAGTTCCACCCGGACAGGGGCCACGAACACCGGGGAGCTGTTTTTT

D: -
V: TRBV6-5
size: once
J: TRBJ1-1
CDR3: CASRGRGLNTEAFF
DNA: TGTGCCAGTAGAGGTAGGGGTCTAAACACTGAAGCTTTCTTT

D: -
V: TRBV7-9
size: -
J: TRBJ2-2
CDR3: CASSLGGRGTGELFF
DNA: TGTGCCAGCAGCTTAGGCGGCAGGGGCACCGGGGAGCTGTTTTTT

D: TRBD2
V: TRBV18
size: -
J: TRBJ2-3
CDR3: CASSPTSGGTDTQYF
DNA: TGTGCCAGCTCACCGACTAGCGGGGGCACAGATACGCAGTATTTT

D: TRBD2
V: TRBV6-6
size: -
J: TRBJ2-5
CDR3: CASSPGTSGGQTQYF
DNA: TGTGCCAGCAGCCCTGGGACTAGCGGGGGACAGACCCAGTACTTC

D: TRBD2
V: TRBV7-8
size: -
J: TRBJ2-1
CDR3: CASTRLAGGNEQFF
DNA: TGTGCCAGCACCCGACTAGCGGGGGGCAATGAGCAGTTCTTC

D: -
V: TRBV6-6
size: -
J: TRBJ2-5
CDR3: CASSTTSLETQYF
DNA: TGTGCCAGCAGTACGACTAGTTTGGAGACCCAGTACTTC

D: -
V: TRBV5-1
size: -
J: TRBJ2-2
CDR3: CASSLGQSTGELFF
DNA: TGCGCCAGCAGCTTGGGACAGTCCACCGGGGAGCTGTTTTTT

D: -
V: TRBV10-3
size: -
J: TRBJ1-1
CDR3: CAISGTGDTEAFF
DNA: TGTGCCATCAGTGGGACGGGGGACACTGAAGCTTTCTTT

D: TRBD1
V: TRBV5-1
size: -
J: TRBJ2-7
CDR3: CASSHSTGTVGLEQYF
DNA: TGCGCCAGCAGCCACTCAACCGGGACAGTTGGTTTGGAGCAGTACTTC

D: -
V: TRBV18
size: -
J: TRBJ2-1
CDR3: CASSPPEVRLNNEQFF
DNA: TGTGCCAGCTCACCACCGGAGGTTCGGCTGAACAATGAGCAGTTCTTC

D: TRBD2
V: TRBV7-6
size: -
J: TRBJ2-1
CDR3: CASSFVGTSYDEQFF
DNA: TGTGCCAGCAGCTTCGTAGGGACTAGTTATGATGAGCAGTTCTTC